The 18 T cell receptor beta chains below all came from one sample that was sequenced in a study of early T cells in non-severe SARS-CoV-2 infection. TCRdb passed the 5' RACE reads through MiXCR, listing each CDR3 protein once. The data contain under 100,000 distinct CDR3 sequences, approximately 11% of them seen just once; the ten biggest clones take up 4.5% to 5.5%. Sequencing was done on a sample of whole blood. All receptors come from an adult who was a healthcare worker with PCR-confirmed SARS-CoV-2 infection or an uninfected control (not recorded which).

The chain couples TRBV27 to TRBJ2-7, with D tentatively TRBD2 (7 bases). The V gene's germline CDR1 is MNHEY and CDR2 SMNVEV (reference sequence). This CDR3 region has 14 residues. Trimming cost V 6 bases and J 6 bases, with 18 bases left between them. CDR3 residues: CASRQTGRVSEQYF. The CDR3 bases are TGTGCCAGCAGACAAACAGGGAGGGTGAGCGAGCAGTACTTC.

The CDR3 DNA reads as TGTGCCAGCAGCAAAGCCGCCACGGAGAATTCACCCCTCCACTTT. This encodes CASSKAATENSPLHF. The genes are TRBV21-1 and TRBJ1-6. TRBV21-1 corresponds to a pseudogene. The CDR3 loop spans 15 amino acids.

There are a few counts of this clonotype. V usage is TRBV20-1 and J usage is TRBJ1-6, with a weak D call TRBD1 (6 bases). CDR1 and CDR2 (germline): DFQATT, SNEGSKA (reference sequence). The germline V and J ends were trimmed by 3 bases and 0 bases, with 18 bases remaining between them. CDR3 size: 18 residues. The CDR3 DNA sequence: TGCAGTGCTAGGGGAACAGGGCAGGGGAGCTCCTATAATTCACCCCTCCACTTT. Translated, it gives CSARGTGQGSSYNSPLHF.

This clonotype was detected a few times. V and J are TRBV18 and TRBJ1-1; 8 nucleotides align to TRBD1. Germline V gene data show CDR1 as KGHSH and CDR2 as LQKENI. The CDR3 spans 15 residues. Losses at the gene ends were 6 bases for V and 3 bases for J; bases not matched to a gene: 9. Written as DNA, the CDR3 is TGTGCCAGCTCGCCGACAGGGGCCGGGGACACTGAAGCTTTCTTT. Translating it yields CASSPTGAGDTEAFF.

This clonotype appeared many times. The V and J genes are TRBV4-1 and TRBJ2-7; no firm D call. The CDR3 length is 16 residues. The V and J ends lost 1 base and 0 bases respectively, with 13 bases between them. Germline V lookup: CDR1 MGHRA, CDR2 YSYEKL. The CDR3 nucleotides read TGCGCCAGCAGCCAAGTATCGCACCCGGGCTCCTACGAGCAGTACTTC. Translated, it gives CASSQVSHPGSYEQYF.

This clonotype has more than one count but fewer than ten. The chain has TRBV6-1 and TRBJ1-2; D is ambiguous. Trimming stripped 6 bases from V and 4 bases from J, with 15 bases between. The germline gives CDR1 MNHNS, CDR2 SASEGT. The CDR3 is 14 amino acids. This CDR3 is CASSAGQFGYGYTF. CDR3 coding DNA: TGTGCCAGCAGCGCGGGCCAATTCGGCTATGGCTACACCTTC.

This clonotype was observed many times. The CDR3 here is CASSATSDTGELFF. The DNA of the CDR3 is TGTGCCAGCAGCGCCACTAGCGACACCGGGGAGCTGTTTTTT. V usage is TRBV11-2 and J usage is TRBJ2-2, with 7 bases identical to TRBD2. Germline assignment: CDR1 SGHAT and CDR2 FQNNGV. The CDR3 sequence is 14 residues long. V gave up 5 bases and J gave up 3 bases; unmatched junction bases: 3.

The rearrangement links TRBV6-6 to TRBJ1-1; weak D call: TRBD1 (6 bases). In germline, CDR1 is MNHNY, CDR2 SVGAGI (reference sequence). This CDR3 region has 14 residues. Trimming cost V 0 bases and J 3 bases, with 8 bases left between them. The CDR3 loop reads CASSYSEGDTEAFF. The DNA for the CDR3 is TGTGCCAGCAGTTACTCGGAGGGGGACACTGAAGCTTTCTTT.

The chain is built from TRBV27 and TRBJ1-4, with 7 bases fitting TRBD1. This CDR3 has 15 residues. J was trimmed by 4 bases and V by 6 bases; bases with no gene match: 8. Germline-derived CDR1 and CDR2 are MNHEY and SMNVEV (reference sequence). As DNA, the CDR3 is TGTGCCAGCAGCCTCCGGACAGGCAGTAATGAAAAACTGTTTTTT. Translating it yields CASSLRTGSNEKLFF.

This clonotype was counted many times. V gene TRBV5-4 combines with J gene TRBJ2-1; D ambiguous. V lost 0 bases and J lost 2, with 9 bases in between. From germline, CDR1 is SGHNT and CDR2 YYREEE (reference sequence). CDR3 length: 15 residues. The CDR3 nucleotides are TGTGCCAGCAGCTTGGCCGGATCTCCCTACAATGAGCAGTTCTTC. Translated, it gives CASSLAGSPYNEQFF.

This chain uses TRBV29-1 with TRBJ2-1; 7 bases agree with TRBD1. After removal of 2 bases from V and 6 bases from J, the junction contained 4 bases not matched to a gene. Germline CDR1 is SQVTM and CDR2 is ANQGSEA. The CDR3 has 13 residues. The CDR3 is CSVERQGVNEQFF. The CDR3 DNA is TGCAGCGTTGAACGGCAGGGGGTCAATGAGCAGTTCTTC.

This sequence joins TRBV9 and TRBJ1-2, with 7 bases that match TRBD1. Trimming removed 3 bases from V and 4 bases from J; junction bases left unmatched: 9. Germline CDR1 SGDLS, CDR2 YYNGEE. The CDR3 consists of 15 residues. The DNA of the CDR3 is TGTGCCAGCAGCGAGGGTTATTCAGGGGGCTATGGCTACACCTTC. Translating gives CASSEGYSGGYGYTF.

This clonotype was recorded a few times. The chain couples TRBV6-1 to TRBJ2-7; D gene ambiguous. V dropped 7 bases and J dropped 5 bases, with 21 bases sitting between them. Per germline, CDR1 MNHNS and CDR2 SASEGT. The CDR3 runs to 15 residues. Written as DNA, the CDR3 is TGTGCCAGCATTCTTGGCGTACAGTCCTATAACGAGCAGTACTTC. It yields the protein CASILGVQSYNEQYF.

V is TRBV28 and J is TRBJ2-5; 9 bases agree with TRBD1. The CDR3 is 16 residues long. Germline CDR1 MDHEN, CDR2 SYDVKM. V was clipped by 3 bases and J by 2 bases; unmatched bases: 7. CDR3 sequence: CASSFGGTGNQETQYF. CDR3 in DNA: TGTGCCAGCAGTTTTGGGGGGACAGGGAATCAAGAGACCCAGTACTTC.

This chain links TRBV7-2 with TRBJ2-3, with 9 bases aligning to TRBD2. The germline gives CDR1 SGHTA, CDR2 FQGNSA. The CDR3 totals 17 residues. The trim removed 2 bases at V and 0 bases at J, leaving 6 bases unmatched. The CDR3: CASSLLGLATSTDTQYF. CDR3 DNA: TGTGCCAGCAGCTTACTAGGACTAGCGACTAGCACAGATACGCAGTATTTT.

This clonotype was seen at least ten times. This chain links TRBV10-3 with TRBJ2-2, with 14 nucleotides matching TRBD2. CDR3 length equals 18 residues. Germline trimming cut 6 bases from V and 4 bases from J; bases unmatched to any gene: 10. CDR1 is ENHRY, CDR2 SYGVKD, per germline. Here the CDR3 reads CAIRPTSGRAGGTGELFF. CDR3 nucleotide sequence: TGTGCCATCAGACCGACTAGCGGGAGGGCCGGGGGCACCGGGGAGCTGTTTTTT.

The chain employs TRBV7-8 and TRBJ1-1, with 9 bases fitting TRBD1. CDR1 SGHVS and CDR2 FQNEAQ come from the germline V gene. With V trimmed by 4 bases and J by 0 bases, 6 bases remained unmatched. The CDR3 sequence is 16 residues long. CDR3 in DNA: TGTGCCAGCAGCTCTCCCGGGACAGGGTTGAACACTGAAGCTTTCTTT. This codes for CASSSPGTGLNTEAFF.

The chain's CDR3 is CASSKELDSPLHF. In DNA, the CDR3 is TGTGCCAGCAGCAAAGAATTGGATTCACCCCTCCACTTT. V is TRBV21-1 and J is TRBJ1-6. TRBV21-1 is an annotated pseudogene. CDR3 length: 13 residues.